One and the same sample provided the 27 T cell receptor beta chains below, sequenced in a study of blood T cell repertoires in COVID-19. TCRdb keeps only in-frame clones here, not all; method: immunoSEQ multiplex PCR. The table lists around 85,000 clones, around 85% of them singletons. Source material: peripheral blood. The source of these receptors is a man in his sixties with acute or convalescent COVID-19.

The chain carries TRBV7-2 and TRBJ2-7, with a tentative D call TRBD1 (5 bases). The CDR3 contains 13 residues. V dropped 3 bases and J dropped 3 bases, with 9 bases sitting between them. CDR1 SGHTA and CDR2 FQGNSA come from the germline V gene. CDR3 amino acids: CASSLSGIYEQYF. CDR3 DNA sequence: TGTGCCAGCAGCTTGTCAGGGATCTACGAGCAGTACTTC.

With regard to this clone: This specimen includes other DNA sequences encoding the same CDR3. The chain combines TRBV3-1 (or the pseudogene TRBV3-2) with TRBJ2-7; no reliable D call. This CDR3 region has 12 residues. Trimming pared 1 base from V and 3 bases from J, leaving 4 bases between. CDR1 is LGHDT and CDR2 is YNNKEL in the germline V gene (reference sequence). The CDR3 DNA reads as TGTGCCAGCAGCCAAGCGAGCTACGAGCAGTACTTC. It translates to CASSQASYEQYF.

The rearrangement uses TRBV25-1 and TRBJ2-7; maybe TRBD2 (6 bases). The V gene's germline CDR1 is MGHDK and CDR2 SYGVNS. V was clipped by 3 bases and J by 4 bases, with 13 bases between them. The CDR3 contains 14 residues. CDR3 in amino acids: CASSDRGSGYEQYF. The CDR3 region has the DNA TGTGCCAGCAGTGATCGGGGTAGCGGTTACGAGCAGTACTTC.

The chain has TRBV14 and TRBJ1-2; D is perhaps TRBD1 (6 bases). The CDR3 loop spans 14 amino acids. Trimming shortened V by 4 bases and J by 7 bases, and 16 bases separated the two germline ends. From germline, CDR1 is SGHDN and CDR2 FVKESK. CDR3 bases: TGTGCCAGCAGCCCCTTAGCCCAGGGGCCTGGCTACACCTTC. Its translation is CASSPLAQGPGYTF.

This clone has only a few counts. Within the sample, other DNA sequences also encode this same CDR3. The J gene is TRBJ2-1, the V gene TRBV29-1, with TRBD2 matching 9 bases. J lost 4 bases, V lost 7 bases, and 5 bases had no gene match. The CDR3 length is 13 residues. The germline V gene has CDR1 SQVTM and CDR2 ANQGSEA. For the CDR3, the DNA is TGCAGCGGAGGGACTAGCTCTTACAATGAGCAGTTCTTC. As protein: CSGGTSSYNEQFF.

The gene calls are TRBV4-3 and TRBJ1-1; D remains unclear. This CDR3 region has 14 residues. Germline V gene data show CDR1 as LGHNA and CDR2 as YSLEER. Trimming cost V 5 bases and J 1 base, with 11 bases left between them. The CDR3 nucleotides are TGCGCCAGCAGCTGGCGGGAGAGGAACACTGAAGCTTTCTTT. It specifies CASSWRERNTEAFF.

V is TRBV23-1 and J is TRBJ2-7; 9 bases fit TRBD1. TRBV23-1 is recorded as an ORF, its role being uncertain. J was trimmed by 2 bases and V by 10 bases; bases with no gene match: 6. The CDR3 runs 13 residues. The CDR3: CATRDRDPYEQYF. The DNA for the CDR3 is TGCGCCACCCGGGACAGGGACCCCTACGAGCAGTACTTC.

This sequence joins TRBV30 and TRBJ2-1; 14 nucleotides agree with TRBD2. Germline V gives CDR1 GTSNPN, CDR2 SVGIG (reference sequence). V dropped 0 bases and J dropped 7; count of bases not matched to a gene: 11. The CDR3 consists of 18 residues. The CDR3 bases are TGTGCCTGGAGTGTATGGACTAGCGGGGGGCCAAAAGGTAATGAGCAGTTCTTC. Amino acids: CAWSVWTSGGPKGNEQFF.

The genes are TRBV13 and TRBJ1-2, with TRBD1 as a possible D gene (6 bases). Germline V CDR1 and CDR2: PRHDT, FYEKMQ (reference sequence). This CDR3 is 15 amino acids long. With 5 bases removed from V and 3 bases from J, the gap between germline ends came to 16 bases. CDR3 sequence reads: CASSPRGAWDYGYTF. DNA for the CDR3: TGTGCCAGCAGCCCGCGGGGGGCGTGGGACTATGGCTACACCTTC.

The CDR3 is CAWATLHGNQPQHF. CDR3 in DNA: TGTGCCTGGGCTACTTTGCACGGCAATCAGCCCCAGCATTTT. This rearrangement joins TRBV30 to TRBJ1-5; D is unresolved. Germline assignment: CDR1 GTSNPN and CDR2 SVGIG (reference sequence). This CDR3 has 14 amino acids. The V end was cut by 5 bases, the J end by 2 bases, with 13 bases between.

The gene calls are TRBV6-6 and TRBJ2-5; no clear D gene. CDR1 MNHNY and CDR2 SVGAGI come from the germline V gene (reference sequence). The V gene lost 2 bases and the J gene lost 2 bases, with 3 bases spanning the gap. This CDR3 spans 12 amino acids. CDR3 region: CASSYPQETQYF. CDR3 DNA sequence: TGTGCCAGCAGTTACCCTCAAGAGACCCAGTACTTC.

V usage is TRBV4-3 and J usage is TRBJ2-1; 8 positions agree with TRBD2. The CDR3 totals 16 residues. J lost 7 bases, V lost 0 bases, and 8 bases had no gene match. The germline CDR1 and CDR2 sequences are LGHNA and YSLEER. The CDR3 loop reads CASSQDTGGIGNEQFF. In DNA form, the CDR3 reads TGCGCCAGCAGCCAAGATACGGGGGGGATTGGGAATGAGCAGTTCTTC.

The chain recombines TRBV20-1 with TRBJ1-2, with D possibly matching TRBD1 (5 bases). The ends were cut back, 5 bases at V and 13 bases at J, with 17 bases in the middle. CDR3 length: 11 residues. Germline loops: CDR1 DFQATT, CDR2 SNEGSKA (reference sequence). The CDR3 DNA reads TGCAGTGCTTGGGGCTCGGGGGTGGCCACCTTC. It specifies CSAWGSGVATF.

The rearrangement uses TRBV6-2 or TRBV6-3 and TRBJ2-1, with D perhaps matching TRBD2 (5 bases). The V gene lost 6 bases and the J gene lost 0 bases, with 15 bases spanning the gap. The CDR3 spans 16 residues. Germline V gene data show CDR1 as MNHEY and CDR2 as SVGEGT. The CDR3 region is CASSTREGFSYNEQFF. CDR3 nucleotide sequence: TGTGCCAGCAGCACACGAGAGGGTTTCTCCTACAATGAGCAGTTCTTC.

The genes are TRBV10-3 and TRBJ2-2; TRBD2 matches at 7 bases. This CDR3 has 14 residues. Trimming removed 7 bases from V and 5 bases from J; junction bases left unmatched: 7. Germline-derived CDR1 and CDR2 are ENHRY and SYGVKD. The CDR3: CAIMPGRETGELFF. In DNA, the CDR3 is TGTGCCATCATGCCCGGGCGGGAGACCGGGGAGCTGTTTTTT.

The chain employs TRBV12-3 or TRBV12-4 and TRBJ1-2; tentative D call: TRBD1 (6 bases). Between the trimmed V and J ends, which lost 6 bases and 3 bases, there was a span of 11 bases. The CDR3 extends over 13 amino acids. The CDR3 loop is CASSYGQHYGYTF. CDR3 DNA: TGTGCCAGCAGCTATGGACAGCACTATGGCTACACCTTC.

The chain uses TRBV3-1 (or the pseudogene TRBV3-2) and TRBJ1-4, with TRBD1 matching over 7 bases. The length of the CDR3 is 14 residues. After removal of 4 bases from V and 8 bases from J, the junction contained 7 bases not matched to a gene. Germline V gives CDR1 LGHDT, CDR2 YNNKEL (reference sequence). In nucleotides, the CDR3 is TGTGCCAGCAGCCTACAGGGGTTTAACGAAAAACTGTTTTTT. This gives the protein CASSLQGFNEKLFF.

This sequence joins TRBV15 and TRBJ2-1, with D uncertain. With 3 bases removed from V and 0 bases from J, the gap between germline ends came to 9 bases. Germline CDR1 reads LNHNV; CDR2 reads YYDKDF (reference sequence). This CDR3 is 15 amino acids long. CDR3 sequence (DNA): TGTGCCACCAGCAGGGCCCTCAGCTCCTACAATGAGCAGTTCTTC. Translation: CATSRALSSYNEQFF.

J is TRBJ2-3 and V is TRBV19, with D maybe TRBD2 (6 bases). The CDR3 totals 14 residues. The V gene lost 5 bases and the J gene lost 5 bases, with 14 bases spanning the gap. The germline V gene has CDR1 LNHDA and CDR2 SQIVND (reference sequence). CDR3 coding DNA: TGTGCCAGTAGTTCCAGGGACTTAGGAGATACGCAGTATTTT. This codes for CASSSRDLGDTQYF.

The chain employs TRBV11-3 and TRBJ2-7; TRBD1 might be the D (6 bases). V lost 5 bases and J 2 bases, leaving 16 bases between the germline ends. CDR1 is SGHNT, CDR2 YENEEA, per germline. The CDR3 spans 15 residues. The CDR3 nucleotides read TGTGCCAGCAGCCCAAGGGGGACCCAAGCCTACGAGCAGTACTTC. Translation gives CASSPRGTQAYEQYF.

V gene TRBV19 combines with J gene TRBJ1-2; no definite D call. CDR1 is LNHDA and CDR2 is SQIVND in the germline V gene (reference sequence). CDR3 length: 11 amino acids. Deletions cut 9 bases from V and 4 bases from J, with 9 bases between. This CDR3 reads CASRLAYGYTF. The CDR3 DNA reads as TGTGCCAGCCGATTAGCCTATGGCTACACCTTC.

The rearrangement uses TRBV9 and TRBJ2-2; 12 nucleotides align to TRBD2. Germline values: CDR1 SGDLS, CDR2 YYNGEE. This CDR3 has 16 amino acids. After removal of 4 bases from V and 7 bases from J, the junction contained 8 bases not matched to a gene. CDR3 residues: CASSSRTSGKFGELFF. The CDR3 region has the DNA TGTGCCAGCAGCAGTAGGACTAGCGGGAAGTTCGGGGAGCTGTTTTTT.

This clone appeared a few times. V usage is TRBV4-1 and J usage is TRBJ2-7; the match to TRBD2 covers 16 bases. Germline lookup yields CDR1 MGHRA and CDR2 YSYEKL. The CDR3 runs 18 residues. The trim removed 0 bases at V and 2 bases at J, leaving 4 bases unmatched. The CDR3 DNA follows: TGCGCCAGCAGCCAAGAGTCCGGGACTAGCGGGGGGGCCTACGAGCAGTACTTC. Protein product: CASSQESGTSGGAYEQYF.

The chain couples TRBV28 to TRBJ1-1, with TRBD1 as a possible D gene (5 bases). The CDR3 runs to 16 residues. V gave up 6 bases and J gave up 5 bases, with 22 bases separating them. Germline values: CDR1 MDHEN, CDR2 SYDVKM. DNA for the CDR3: TGTGCCAGCAGGCCCCGGCGGGCAGGGAGGAGAACTGAAGCTTTCTTT. Encoded protein: CASRPRRAGRRTEAFF.

The CDR3 loop reads CASGMNTEAFF. The CDR3 DNA sequence: TGTGCCAGCGGCATGAACACTGAAGCTTTCTTT. The rearrangement joins TRBV28 to TRBJ1-1, with D unresolved. CDR1 and CDR2 from the germline V gene are MDHEN and SYDVKM. The CDR3 consists of 11 residues. V was shortened by 8 bases and J by 0 bases, with 4 bases between the two germline ends.

The chain has TRBV25-1 and TRBJ1-3; possible D gene TRBD1, 6 bases. The germline gives CDR1 MGHDK, CDR2 SYGVNS. The CDR3 length is 15 residues. Trimming removed 3 bases from V and 4 bases from J, with 13 bases in between. The DNA of the CDR3 is TGTGCCAGCAGTGACCTCACAGGGCCAGGAAACACCATATATTTT. This translates into CASSDLTGPGNTIYF.

This chain uses TRBV19 with TRBJ2-1; 8 bases line up with TRBD1. The CDR3 is made up of 14 amino acids. The V gene's germline CDR1 is LNHDA and CDR2 SQIVND (reference sequence). V shed 4 bases, J shed 7 bases, and the junction held 6 bases outside the gene matches. The CDR3: CASSSGQGRNEQFF. For the CDR3, the DNA is TGTGCCAGTAGTAGTGGACAGGGTCGGAATGAGCAGTTCTTC.